This passage covers 32 T cell receptor beta chains from one sample sequenced in a study of graft-versus-host responses after intestinal transplantation. No cognate antigen is known for these TCRs. Clones were read by immunoSEQ multiplex PCR, and TCRdb kept only the in-frame ones, dropping some. The sample lists 70,000 or so clones; approximately 87% were seen once. The material was unstimulated CD4+ T cells sorted from spleen or lymph node cells, obtained before transplant. These receptor sequences come from a human donor who was the organ donor for an intestinal transplant.

J is TRBJ1-6 and V is TRBV28; the D is unclear. The V and J ends lost 5 bases and 8 bases respectively, with 4 bases between them. Germline lookup yields CDR1 MDHEN and CDR2 SYDVKM. The CDR3 is made up of 11 amino acids. The CDR3 sequence: CASSGDSPLHF. DNA for the CDR3: TGTGCCAGCAGTGGAGATTCACCCCTCCACTTT.

A few counts support this clone. The chain combines TRBV19 with TRBJ1-5; D is unclear. The germline CDR1 and CDR2 sequences are LNHDA and SQIVND (reference sequence). The ends were cut back, 5 bases at V and 4 bases at J, with 6 bases in the middle. This CDR3 contains 12 residues. CDR3 amino acids: CASSHWNQPQHF. In DNA, the CDR3 is TGTGCCAGTAGTCACTGGAATCAGCCCCAGCATTTT.

The chain recombines TRBV5-1 with TRBJ2-5; D possibly corresponds to TRBD2 (7 bases). In germline, CDR1 is SGHRS, CDR2 YFSETQ. The CDR3 extends over 17 amino acids. V was pared by 0 bases and J by 1 base, with 16 bases between. The CDR3 sequence is CASSLARGGGTQETQYF. The DNA of the CDR3 is TGCGCCAGCAGCTTGGCCAGGGGCGGGGGAACCCAAGAGACCCAGTACTTC.

Concerning this clone: This may be a read error: a much more frequent sequence differs by one nucleotide. Other DNA variants within this sample encode the same CDR3. This sequence joins TRBV28 and TRBJ2-2; D gene unclear. This CDR3 has 12 amino acids. Trimming stripped 6 bases from V and 2 bases from J, with 4 bases between. Germline V gene data show CDR1 as MDHEN and CDR2 as SYDVKM. CDR3 in amino acids: CASSLNTGELFF. In nucleotides, the CDR3 is TGTGCCAGCAGCCTTAACACCGGGGAGCTGTTTTTT.

The CDR3 coding sequence is TGTGCCAGCAGCTTAGATCCGAGATATTCACCCCTCCACTTT. Translation gives CASSLDPRYSPLHF. The chain employs TRBV11-2 and TRBJ1-6; D unresolved. The CDR3 is 14 residues long. CDR1 is SGHAT, CDR2 FQNNGV, per germline. V lost 0 bases to trimming and J lost 8 bases, with 8 bases between them.

This chain connects TRBV7-9 to TRBJ1-6, with 10 bases identical to TRBD1. V lost 7 bases to trimming and J lost 8 bases; unmatched junction nucleotides: 11. CDR1 and CDR2 (germline): SEHNR, FQNEAQ (reference sequence). The CDR3 spans 16 residues. CDR3: CASNQGLGTGDSPLHF. The CDR3 region has the DNA TGTGCCAGCAACCAGGGGCTTGGGACAGGGGATTCACCCCTCCACTTT.

This chain uses TRBV5-1 with TRBJ2-1; D is unresolved. V was trimmed by 1 base and J by 2 bases, leaving 10 bases between them. There are 15 residues in the CDR3. CDR1 and CDR2 from the germline V gene are SGHRS and YFSETQ. The CDR3 DNA reads as TGCGCCAGCAGCTTGTCAGGCGAAACCTACAATGAGCAGTTCTTC. It codes for CASSLSGETYNEQFF.

The chain carries TRBV28 and TRBJ2-5; D might be TRBD2 (6 bases). The V gene lost 5 bases and the J gene lost 5 bases, with 18 bases spanning the gap. The CDR3 is made up of 15 amino acids. Germline V CDR1 and CDR2: MDHEN, SYDVKM. The CDR3 loop reads CASSPTSPARETQYF. In nucleotides, the CDR3 is TGTGCCAGCAGTCCCACTAGCCCGGCTCGGGAGACCCAGTACTTC.

The rearrangement uses TRBV7-3 and TRBJ2-2; 7 bases line up with TRBD1. This CDR3 region has 14 residues. The V segment lost 6 bases and the J segment 4 bases; nucleotides outside the gene matches: 5. From germline, CDR1 is SGHTA and CDR2 FQGTGA. CDR3 sequence (DNA): TGTGCCAGCAGTAAATCAGGGGGCACCGGGGAGCTGTTTTTT. Its protein is CASSKSGGTGELFF. The full variable domain, in which reference TRBV7-3 and TRBJ2-2 provide the parts outside the CDR3, is GAGVSQTPSNKVTEKGKYVELRCDPISGHTALYWYRQSLGQGPEFLIYFQGTGAADDSGLPNDRFFAVRPEGSVSTLKIQRTERGDSAVYLCASSKSGGTGELFFGEGSRLTVL.

The chain combines TRBV5-6 with TRBJ2-2; D possibly corresponds to TRBD1 (6 bases). With 0 bases removed from V and 0 bases from J, the gap between germline ends came to 12 bases. Germline CDR1 reads SGHDT; CDR2 reads YYEEEE. The CDR3 is made up of 17 amino acids. CDR3 sequence: CASSLVTQGSNTGELFF. In nucleotides, the CDR3 is TGTGCCAGCAGCTTGGTAACGCAGGGGTCGAACACCGGGGAGCTGTTTTTT.

The V gene is TRBV6-9, the J gene TRBJ1-5; D uncertain. This CDR3 has 13 residues. Germline lookup yields CDR1 MNHGY and CDR2 SVAAGI. Trimming took 7 bases from V and 0 from J, leaving 7 bases between them. CDR3 nucleotides: TGTGCCAGCACCTACTTTAGCAATCAGCCCCAGCATTTT. It codes for CASTYFSNQPQHF.

The V gene is TRBV20-1, the J gene TRBJ2-7, with D perhaps matching TRBD2 (5 bases). The germline gives CDR1 DFQATT, CDR2 SNEGSKA (reference sequence). V was cut by 6 bases and J by 1 base, with 7 bases left in between. This CDR3 has 11 amino acids. The CDR3 protein is CSAAGSYEQYV. CDR3 DNA: TGCAGTGCGGCGGGTTCCTACGAGCAGTACGTC.

This clone came up a few times. This chain connects TRBV5-1 to TRBJ2-5; 15 bases line up with TRBD2. The V and J ends lost 4 bases and 4 bases, in that order; junction bases with no gene match: 5. The CDR3 is 16 residues long. The germline CDR1 and CDR2 sequences are SGHRS and YFSETQ. In DNA form, the CDR3 reads TGCGCCAGCAGCCCCGGACTAGCGGGGGGGGGAGAGACCCAGTACTTC. It encodes CASSPGLAGGGETQYF.

This clone was counted only a few times. V usage is TRBV6-6 and J usage is TRBJ2-1; the D is unclear. CDR1 MNHNY and CDR2 SVGAGI come from the germline V gene (reference sequence). This CDR3 has 11 residues. Trimming removed 6 bases from V and 8 bases from J, with 8 bases in between. The CDR3 loop reads CASSPVDEQFF. The CDR3 DNA reads as TGTGCCAGCAGCCCCGTCGATGAGCAGTTCTTC.

The chain uses TRBV28 and TRBJ1-1; TRBD1 is a possible D gene (5 bases). Trimming removed 8 bases at V and 6 bases at J, with 19 bases between. Germline CDR1 is MDHEN and CDR2 is SYDVKM. The CDR3 is made up of 14 amino acids. CDR3 DNA: TGTGCCAGCGGGACCACAGGAGGGGCCCCTGAAGCTTTCTTT. Its protein product is CASGTTGGAPEAFF.

This rearrangement joins TRBV5-4 to TRBJ2-1; 7 bases line up with TRBD2. Trimming cost V 5 bases and J 4 bases; bases outside gene matches: 12. CDR3 length: 16 amino acids. Germline V CDR1 and CDR2: SGHNT, YYREEE (reference sequence). The CDR3 coding sequence is TGTGCCAGCAGAACTGAGCCTGAACTAGCGTACAATGAGCAGTTCTTC. Protein: CASRTEPELAYNEQFF.

The chain recombines TRBV7-2 with TRBJ1-5, with D perhaps TRBD1 (5 bases). Germline V gives CDR1 SGHTA, CDR2 FQGNSA. Deletions cut 3 bases from V and 4 bases from J, with 16 bases between. The CDR3 runs to 16 residues. This CDR3 reads CASSFRGGTSNQPQHF. The CDR3 DNA is TGTGCCAGCAGCTTCCGGGGGGGTACGTCAAATCAGCCCCAGCATTTT.

This clone has only a few counts. This chain links TRBV2 with TRBJ2-5, with TRBD1 matching 7 bases. V was clipped by 3 bases and J by 0 bases; unmatched bases: 4. The germline V gene encodes CDR1 SNHLY and CDR2 FYNNEI. This CDR3 region has 15 residues. The CDR3 DNA reads TGTGCCAGCAGTGACGGAGACAGGGACCAAGAGACCCAGTACTTC. Protein product: CASSDGDRDQETQYF.

V is TRBV30 and J is TRBJ2-2, with TRBD2 as a possible D gene (5 bases). The CDR3 length is 17 residues. CDR1 is GTSNPN, CDR2 SVGIG, per germline (reference sequence). V was trimmed by 2 bases and J by 6 bases, leaving 22 bases between them. The CDR3 region has the DNA TGTGCCTGGAGTTGGCCTAGCCATAGTAGGTACCCCGGGGAGCTGTTTTTT. Protein sequence: CAWSWPSHSRYPGELFF.

This sequence joins TRBV9 and TRBJ1-1; D is ambiguous. This CDR3 has 13 amino acids. The germline V gene encodes CDR1 SGDLS and CDR2 YYNGEE. Deletions cut 0 bases from V and 2 bases from J, with 5 bases between. In DNA, the CDR3 is TGTGCCAGCAGCGTAGAGCCAAACACTGAAGCTTTCTTT. Translating it yields CASSVEPNTEAFF. The full variable domain, rest sourced from reference TRBV9 and TRBJ1-1, is DSGVTQTPKHLITATGQRVTLRCSPRSGDLSVYWYQQSLDQGLQFLIQYYNGEERAKGNILERFSAQQFPDLHSELNLSSLELGDSALYFCASSVEPNTEAFFGQGTRLTVV.

The rearrangement joins TRBV30 to TRBJ2-7, with D tentatively TRBD2 (6 bases). Per the germline V gene, CDR1 is GTSNPN and CDR2 is SVGIG (reference sequence). V shed 4 bases and J shed 5 bases, with 18 bases lying between them. CDR3 length: 14 residues. The CDR3 region is CAWMRGGVDNEQYV. For the CDR3, the DNA is TGTGCCTGGATGAGAGGCGGGGTAGATAACGAGCAGTACGTC.

V is TRBV19 and J is TRBJ1-5; D is unclear. The CDR3 covers 16 residues. The germline V and J ends were trimmed by 4 bases and 5 bases, with 18 bases remaining between them. Germline lookup yields CDR1 LNHDA and CDR2 SQIVND (reference sequence). The CDR3 DNA follows: TGTGCCAGTAGTACCTCCCTCATTGTGCGGGATCAGCCCCAGCATTTT. Translation: CASSTSLIVRDQPQHF. The entire variable domain, with the rest obtained from reference TRBV19 and TRBJ1-5, is as follows: DGGITQSPKYLFRKEGQNVTLSCEQNLNHDAMYWYRQDPGQGLRLIYYSQIVNDFQKGDIAEGYSVSREKKESFPLTVTSAQKNPTAFYLCASSTSLIVRDQPQHFGDGTRLSIL.

This rearrangement joins TRBV5-6 to TRBJ2-2; 9 bases are a match to TRBD1. The germline V gene has CDR1 SGHDT and CDR2 YYEEEE. Unmatched junction bases numbered 11, after V lost 6 bases and J lost 5 bases. The CDR3 length is 16 residues. In nucleotides, the CDR3 is TGTGCCAGCACCACGCGAGAGGACAGGGGAACCGGGGAGCTGTTTTTT. Encoded protein: CASTTREDRGTGELFF.

The CDR3 DNA is TGTGCCAGCAGCTTTCACGCCGACAGGGGGAGTGTGGGGCGACCGAAAAATCAGCCCCAGCATTTT. Translation: CASSFHADRGSVGRPKNQPQHF. The chain recombines TRBV7-8 with TRBJ1-5, with TRBD1 identical over 9 bases. The CDR3 runs 22 residues. Germline trimming cut 3 bases from V and 4 bases from J; bases unmatched to any gene: 25. In germline, CDR1 is SGHVS, CDR2 FQNEAQ. The whole variable domain, remainder taken from reference TRBV7-8 and TRBJ1-5, is GAGVSQSPRYKVAKRGQDVALRCDPISGHVSLFWYQQALGQGPEFLTYFQNEAQLDKSGLPSDRFFAERPEGSVSTLKIQRTQQEDSAVYLCASSFHADRGSVGRPKNQPQHFGDGTRLSIL.

The J gene is TRBJ1-1, the V gene TRBV18, with 9 nucleotides matching TRBD1. Germline CDR1 is KGHSH and CDR2 is LQKENI. V lost 3 bases to trimming and J lost 8 bases; unmatched junction nucleotides: 4. This CDR3 region has 13 residues. CDR3 nucleotide sequence: TGTGCCAGCTCACCCGGGACAGGGTTGGAAGCTTTCTTT. Amino acid sequence: CASSPGTGLEAFF. The full variable domain, in which reference TRBV18 and TRBJ1-1 provide the parts outside the CDR3, is NAGVMQNPRHLVRRRGQEARLRCSPMKGHSHVYWYRQLPEEGLKFMVYLQKENIIDESGMPKERFSAEFPKEGPSILRIQQVVRGDSAAYFCASSPGTGLEAFFGQGTRLTVV.

The chain uses TRBV15 and TRBJ2-5, with 7 positions matching TRBD2. Germline CDR1 and CDR2: LNHNV and YYDKDF (reference sequence). V lost 8 bases to trimming and J lost 7 bases; unmatched junction nucleotides: 10. The CDR3 contains 13 residues. The DNA of the CDR3 is TGTGCCACCGACGGCGGGGGATTGGGGACCCAGTACTTC. It is translated as CATDGGGLGTQYF.

The chain has TRBV9 and TRBJ2-7; 8 bases line up with TRBD1. CDR1 SGDLS and CDR2 YYNGEE come from the germline V gene. This CDR3 comprises 15 residues. The V and J ends lost 0 bases and 4 bases, in that order; junction bases with no gene match: 6. The CDR3: CASSVAHRGFYEQYV. In DNA form, the CDR3 reads TGTGCCAGCAGCGTAGCCCACAGGGGGTTTTACGAGCAGTACGTC.

J is TRBJ2-2 and V is TRBV5-4; 8 bases are a match to TRBD2. The V gene end was trimmed by 0 bases and the J gene end by 4 bases; junction bases not matched to a gene: 5. Germline assignment: CDR1 SGHNT and CDR2 YYREEE (reference sequence). This CDR3 has 16 residues. This CDR3 is CASSLAQRGPTGELFF. CDR3 nucleotides: TGTGCCAGCAGCTTGGCCCAGCGGGGGCCCACCGGGGAGCTGTTTTTT.

V is TRBV7-8 and J is TRBJ1-3, with D perhaps TRBD1 (6 bases). The germline V and J ends were trimmed by 1 base and 4 bases, with 8 bases remaining between them. This CDR3 spans 14 amino acids. CDR1 and CDR2 from the germline V gene are SGHVS and FQNEAQ. CDR3 loop: CASSLDRAGNTIYF. The CDR3 DNA is TGTGCCAGCAGCTTAGACAGGGCCGGAAACACCATATATTTT.

The rearrangement links TRBV15 to TRBJ2-1; D gene unclear. The CDR3 sequence is 16 residues long. The germline V gene encodes CDR1 LNHNV and CDR2 YYDKDF (reference sequence). The V end lost 1 base, the J end lost 8 bases, and 18 bases lay between the germline ends. This chain's CDR3 is CATSRVSLSIPDEQFF. CDR3 in DNA: TGTGCCACCAGCAGAGTAAGTCTCTCAATCCCGGATGAGCAGTTCTTC. Full variable domain (missing parts from reference TRBV15 and TRBJ2-1): DAMVIQNPRYQVTQFGKPVTLSCSQTLNHNVMYWYQQKSSQAPKLLFHYYDKDFNNEADTPDNFQSRRPNTSFCFLDIRSPGLGDTAMYLCATSRVSLSIPDEQFFGPGTRLTVL.

This clone was seen a few times. V usage is TRBV6-6 and J usage is TRBJ2-7; 8 positions agree with TRBD2. Per the germline V gene, CDR1 is MNHNY and CDR2 is SVGAGI (reference sequence). The CDR3 length is 14 residues. V was pared by 8 bases and J by 2 bases, with 8 bases of the junction left unmatched. The CDR3 loop is CASSSSGGTYEQYV. Written as DNA, the CDR3 is TGTGCCAGCTCTTCAAGCGGGGGTACCTACGAGCAGTACGTC.

V is TRBV4-3 and J is TRBJ1-1; 7 nucleotides match TRBD1. Trimming cost V 0 bases and J 8 bases; bases outside gene matches: 6. Per germline, CDR1 LGHNA and CDR2 YSLEER. There are 14 residues in the CDR3. CDR3 bases: TGCGCCAGCAGCCAAGATAGGGGGCTGACAGAAGCTTTCTTT. It encodes CASSQDRGLTEAFF.